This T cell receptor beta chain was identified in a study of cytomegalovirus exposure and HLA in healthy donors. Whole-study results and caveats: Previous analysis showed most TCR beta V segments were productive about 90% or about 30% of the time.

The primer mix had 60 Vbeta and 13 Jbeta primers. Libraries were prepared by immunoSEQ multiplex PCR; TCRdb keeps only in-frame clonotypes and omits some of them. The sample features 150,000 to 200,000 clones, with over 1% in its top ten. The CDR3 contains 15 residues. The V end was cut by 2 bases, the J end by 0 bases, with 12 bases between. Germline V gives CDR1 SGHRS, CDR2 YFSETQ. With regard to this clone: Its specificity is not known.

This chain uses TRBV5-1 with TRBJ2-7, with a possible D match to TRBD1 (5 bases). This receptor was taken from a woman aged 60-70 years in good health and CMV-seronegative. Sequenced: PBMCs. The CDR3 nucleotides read TGCGCCAGCAGCTTCTCAGGGAAGTCCTCCTACGAGCAGTACTTC. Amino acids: CASSFSGKSSYEQYF.